The 18 T cell receptor beta chains in this list originate from one sample, sequenced in a study of regulatory T cells in long-lasting Graves disease. Time point of the sample: newly diagnosed GD, antithyroid drugs for less than 3 months. There was RNA extracted from PBMCs, and the TCR library was made from it. Through Arm-PCR of CDR3 regions and iRepertoire HTBI primers, TCR beta libraries were built. A single record per CDR3 protein comes from TCRdb applying MiXCR to the multiplex PCR reads. This repertoire shows 250,000 or so distinct CDR3 sequences, 15% to 20% found once; its top ten account for 12% to 15%. These sequences were also reported in another study, on T cells in Graves' hyperthyroidism and ophthalmopathy.

Material: peripheral blood mononuclear cells (PBMCs), obtained at new diagnosis, from a patient treated with antithyroid drugs. These receptors all stem from a woman in her twenties or thirties with Graves disease.

This clonotype was recorded a few times. A much larger clonotype is one base distant, so this may be a read error. In nucleotides, the CDR3 is TGTGCCAGCACCACTCCGCGGGGTGCGGGGGGGGTCACCTCCTACAATGAGCAGTTCTTC. It encodes CASTTPRGAGGVTSYNEQFF. This chain uses TRBV7-8 with TRBJ2-1, with 9 positions matching TRBD2. Germline CDR1 and CDR2: SGHVS and FQNEAQ. The CDR3 sequence is 20 residues long. Unmatched junction bases numbered 19, after V lost 7 bases and J lost 0 bases.

The chain has TRBV6-1 and TRBJ1-2; D gene unclear. V gave up 6 bases and J gave up 7 bases, with 12 bases separating them. The CDR3 consists of 12 residues. Germline V CDR1 and CDR2: MNHNS, SASEGT. The CDR3: CASREQPSGYTF. In DNA form, the CDR3 reads TGTGCCAGCAGAGAACAACCCAGTGGCTACACCTTC.

This sequence joins TRBV20-1 and TRBJ1-2; D unclear. CDR3 length: 13 amino acids. Trimming removed 1 base from V and 2 bases from J, with 8 bases in between. Germline CDR1 and CDR2: DFQATT and SNEGSKA (reference sequence). For the CDR3, the DNA is TGCAGTGCTAGAGTTGGACGGAACTATGGCTACACCTTC. Translating gives CSARVGRNYGYTF.

The table lists this clonotype with many counts. V gene TRBV27 combines with J gene TRBJ1-2, with D perhaps matching TRBD1 (5 bases). Trimming removed 6 bases at V and 3 bases at J, with 17 bases between. The CDR3 length is 15 residues. The germline gives CDR1 MNHEY, CDR2 SMNVEV (reference sequence). The CDR3 coding sequence is TGTGCCAGCAGGCATTTTAGGGGAGCGGACTATGGCTACACCTTC. Protein: CASRHFRGADYGYTF.

This clonotype was seen at least ten times. This chain connects TRBV28 to TRBJ1-2; the D gene is possibly TRBD1 (5 bases). CDR3 length equals 16 residues. Germline values: CDR1 MDHEN, CDR2 SYDVKM. The germline V and J ends were trimmed by 7 bases and 0 bases, with 18 bases remaining between them. CDR3 bases: TGTGCCAGCATTCTCACTGGGACTCCTTCTAACTATGGCTACACCTTC. Protein: CASILTGTPSNYGYTF.

The rearrangement links TRBV7-7 to TRBJ2-5, with a possible D match to TRBD2 (6 bases). CDR1 and CDR2 from the germline V gene are SSHAT and FNYEAQ (reference sequence). The CDR3 runs 12 residues. The CDR3 spells CAGSAGGETQYF. In DNA, the CDR3 is TGTGCTGGCAGCGCAGGAGGGGAGACCCAGTACTTC.

J is TRBJ2-1 and V is TRBV5-1; TRBD2 aligns across 14 bases. The ends lost 4 bases at V and 6 bases at J; junction bases unmatched: 6. Germline V gives CDR1 SGHRS, CDR2 YFSETQ. The CDR3 covers 16 residues. CDR3 amino acids: CASSGGTSGRINEQFF. CDR3 DNA: TGCGCCAGCAGCGGAGGGACTAGCGGGAGAATCAATGAGCAGTTCTTC.

This clonotype was seen more than once but under ten times. A much larger clone lies one base from this, so it may be a read error. The chain uses TRBV20-1 and TRBJ1-5, with a weak D call TRBD1 (6 bases). The germline V gene encodes CDR1 DFQATT and CDR2 SNEGSKA (reference sequence). The CDR3 is 14 amino acids. The CDR3 DNA reads as TGCAGTGCCTACAGGGAGCTTAGCAGTCAGCCCCAGCATTTT. This sequence encodes CSAYRELSSQPQHF.

This clonotype has ten or more counts. The chain has TRBV20-1 and TRBJ2-3; 7 bases fit TRBD2. CDR1 and CDR2 (germline): DFQATT, SNEGSKA (reference sequence). V gave up 2 bases and J gave up 4 bases; unmatched junction bases: 0. The CDR3 totals 12 residues. The CDR3 here is CSARLAADTQYF. In DNA, the CDR3 is TGCAGTGCTAGACTAGCGGCAGATACGCAGTATTTT.

As for this clonotype: This clone may be a read error of a much larger clone one base away. The chain joins TRBV20-1 to TRBJ1-3; D perhaps matches TRBD1 (6 bases). This CDR3 spans 12 amino acids. Germline-derived CDR1 and CDR2 are DFQATT and SNEGSKA (reference sequence). This CDR3 reads CSATTGGSTIYF. CDR3 nucleotides: TGCAGTGCTACGACAGGTGGAAGCACCATATATTTT.

This clonotype was observed at least ten times. V is TRBV20-1 and J is TRBJ2-3, with TRBD2 identical over 13 bases. The CDR3 length is 15 residues. Germline-derived CDR1 and CDR2 are DFQATT and SNEGSKA (reference sequence). J was trimmed by 4 bases and V by 2 bases; bases with no gene match: 3. In DNA form, the CDR3 reads TGCAGTGCTAGAAGACTAGCGGGGGGCGCAGATACGCAGTATTTT. Encoded protein: CSARRLAGGADTQYF.

The V gene is TRBV19, the J gene TRBJ1-5, with unresolved D. The CDR3 loop spans 17 amino acids. CDR1 is LNHDA and CDR2 is SQIVND in the germline V gene (reference sequence). V was pared by 3 bases and J by 0 bases, with 15 bases between. This chain's CDR3 is CASSMAISSFSNQPQHF. The CDR3 DNA reads as TGTGCCAGTAGTATGGCGATAAGTTCCTTTAGCAATCAGCCCCAGCATTTT. Using reference TRBV19 and TRBJ1-5 for the parts outside the CDR3, the full variable domain is DGGITQSPKYLFRKEGQNVTLSCEQNLNHDAMYWYRQDPGQGLRLIYYSQIVNDFQKGDIAEGYSVSREKKESFPLTVTSAQKNPTAFYLCASSMAISSFSNQPQHFGDGTRLSIL.

This clonotype was detected many times. The chain joins TRBV2 to TRBJ2-3, with 9 bases identical to TRBD2. The CDR3 extends over 17 amino acids. From germline, CDR1 is SNHLY and CDR2 FYNNEI. V shed 1 base, J shed 4 bases, and the junction held 9 bases outside the gene matches. The CDR3 coding sequence is TGTGCCAGCAGTGAAGTAGTTAGCGGGGGCGGGGCAGATACGCAGTATTTT. Translation: CASSEVVSGGGADTQYF.

This clonotype appeared many times. This chain joins TRBV3-1 and TRBJ1-2; 7 bases are shared with TRBD1. The CDR3 has 17 amino acids. After removal of 3 bases from V and 3 bases from J, the junction contained 13 bases not matched to a gene. Germline V lookup: CDR1 LGHDT, CDR2 YNNKEL (reference sequence). The CDR3 region has the DNA TGTGCCAGCAGCCAGGGGGACAGTACTGTTTTGGACTATGGCTACACCTTC. It codes for CASSQGDSTVLDYGYTF. The whole variable domain, filled in from reference TRBV3-1 and TRBJ1-2, reads DTAVSQTPKYLVTQMGNDKSIKCEQNLGHDTMYWYKQDSKKFLKIMFSYNNKELIINETVPNRFSPKSPDKAHLNLHINSLELGDSAVYFCASSQGDSTVLDYGYTFGSGTRLTVV.

This clonotype was counted ten times or more. The chain has TRBV19 and TRBJ2-2; D might be TRBD2 (6 bases). This CDR3 comprises 15 residues. Germline CDR1 LNHDA, CDR2 SQIVND (reference sequence). The germline V and J ends were trimmed by 2 bases and 4 bases, with 11 bases remaining between them. The CDR3, as DNA: TGTGCCAGTAGTATAATGCGGGGCGGCACCGGGGAGCTGTTTTTT. Amino acid sequence: CASSIMRGGTGELFF.

The chain uses TRBV20-1 and TRBJ2-1; 7 bases map to TRBD1. This CDR3 is 15 amino acids long. The V gene's germline CDR1 is DFQATT and CDR2 SNEGSKA (reference sequence). The V segment lost 0 bases and the J segment 4 bases; nucleotides outside the gene matches: 6. The CDR3 bases are TGCAGTGCTAGAGAGGTGGGACAGCAGTACAATGAGCAGTTCTTC. This sequence encodes CSAREVGQQYNEQFF.

This clonotype occurred many times. The chain has TRBV6-9 and TRBJ1-2, with a weak D call TRBD1 (6 bases). Germline CDR1 MNHGY, CDR2 SVAAGI. Trimming pared 2 bases from V and 3 bases from J, leaving 10 bases between. The CDR3 covers 14 residues. The CDR3 DNA reads as TGTGCCAGCAGTTATGCGGCAGGGGACTATGGCTACACCTTC. Translating it yields CASSYAAGDYGYTF.

This clonotype was seen ten or more times. The chain recombines TRBV9 with TRBJ2-1, with unresolved D. V was shortened by 6 bases and J by 4 bases, with 11 bases between the two germline ends. CDR3 size: 13 residues. CDR1 and CDR2 from the germline V gene are SGDLS and YYNGEE. The CDR3 DNA is TGTGCCAGCAACAAGAGAGAGTACAATGAGCAGTTCTTC. Translating gives CASNKREYNEQFF.